Below, 23 T cell receptor beta chains from the same sample are listed, as sequenced in a study of CD8+ T cells in alopecia areata. After pooling, cutaneous lymph node cells were sorted with CD4, CD8alpha, NKG2D, NKG2ACE and other markers. RNA was extracted and reverse transcribed into cDNA as the sequencing template. The method was immunoSEQ multiplex PCR; TCRdb's version includes in-frame clones alone and lacks a portion of them. The sample includes approximately 300,000 clones, none of them occurring once. Sequences were obtained from CD4+ T cells sorted from a lymph node. All receptors come from a C3H/HeJ mouse with alopecia areata. These mice share the MHC haplotype H2-k.

This clone was observed a few times. Germline and genes here are mouse. The CDR3 extends 4 residues past the end of the read, so its final part is completed from the germline J gene. The same CDR3 can be traced to other DNA sequences in this sample. The J gene is TRBJ2-5, the V gene TRBV13-2, with 10 bases matching TRBD1. The germline CDR1 and CDR2 sequences are NNHNN and SYGAGS (reference sequence). The CDR3 length is 14 residues. The sequenced CDR3 bases are TGTGCCAGCGGTTCCGGGACAGGGGAAGAC. This encodes CASGSGTGED. The complete CDR3 reads CASGSGTGEDTQYF.

This clone came up a few times. All gene names here are mouse names. The read ends 4 residues early relative to the CDR3; the germline J gene fills the gap. The rearrangement uses TRBV1 and TRBJ2-3, with D maybe TRBD1 (6 bases). V lost 5 bases, J lost 1 base, and 10 bases lay in between. The CDR3 covers 14 residues. From germline, CDR1 is NSQYPW and CDR2 LRSPGD (reference sequence). CDR3 DNA, as far as it was read: TGCACCTGCAGTCCAGGGGTGGGTGCAGAA. Its translation is CTCSPGVGAE. The CDR3 reads in full as CTCSPGVGAETLYF.

This clone was counted only a few times. Gene names are the mouse ones. Read sequence stops 4 residues before the CDR3 end, and the germline J gene provides the missing end. V usage is TRBV13-3 and J usage is TRBJ2-7, with a weak D call TRBD1 (5 bases). The CDR3 extends over 13 amino acids. Germline V CDR1 and CDR2: NNHDY, SYVADS. The CDR3 loop reads CASSLGHSYEQYF. CDR3 DNA, as far as it was read: TGTGCCAGCAGCCTTGGACATTCTTAT.

The sample holds a few counts of this clone. The germline and genes are mouse ones. The DNA ends 4 residues before the CDR3 does, and the rest of the CDR3 is filled in from the germline J gene. Other DNA sequences within the sample encode an identical CDR3. The chain has TRBV13-3 and TRBJ2-2; the D gene is possibly TRBD2 (6 bases). The CDR3 extends over 13 amino acids. Germline V lookup: CDR1 NNHDY, CDR2 SYVADS. V lost 1 base to trimming and J lost 5 bases, with 6 bases between them. The CDR3: CASSDLGTGQLYF. The CDR3 DNA, read in part, is TGTGCCAGCAGTGATCTGGGGACCGGG. The variable domain in full, with the rest retrieved from reference TRBV13-3 and TRBJ2-2, is EAAVTQSPRSKVAVTGGKVTLSCHQTNNHDYMYWYRQDTGHGLRLIHYSYVADSTEKGDIPDGYKASRPSQENFSLILELASLSQTAVYFCASSDLGTGQLYFGEGSKLTVL.

This clone was found a few times. The listed genes are named as in mouse. With the read ending 4 residues before the CDR3 end, the germline J gene is used to fill in that end. J is TRBJ2-4 and V is TRBV31; 12 bases line up with TRBD2. Looked up from germline, CDR1 is GKSSPN and CDR2 is SITVG. With 3 bases clipped from V and 2 bases from J, the junction kept 9 bases outside the gene matches. The CDR3 sequence is 17 residues long. CDR3 loop: CAWRGLGTGGTQNTLYF. CDR3 DNA, as far as it was read: TGTGCCTGGAGGGGCCTTGGGACTGGGGGGACTCAAAAC.

This clone was detected only a few times. Gene names refer to mouse genes. The read falls 4 residues short of the CDR3 end, and the missing part is taken from the germline J gene. The rearrangement uses TRBV31 and TRBJ2-1, with 12 positions matching TRBD1. The CDR3 has 16 residues. Germline V CDR1 and CDR2: GKSSPN, SITVG. V lost 0 bases, J lost 6 bases, and 6 bases stayed unmatched. Incomplete CDR3 DNA: TGTGCCTGGAGTCTGGATAGGGACAGGGGGCTTGCT. Amino acid sequence: CAWSLDRDRGLA. The full CDR3 reads CAWSLDRDRGLAEQFF.

This clone has more than one count but fewer than ten. Mouse gene names and germline throughout. The read stops 4 residues short of the end of the CDR3; the missing end is completed from the germline J gene. The sample has other DNA sequences that encode this CDR3 too. The chain carries TRBV19 and TRBJ2-7, with TRBD2 identical over 8 bases. CDR1 and CDR2 from the germline V gene are FNHDT and SITEND (reference sequence). The junction had 2 bases not matched to a gene; V was cut back by 1 base and J by 2 bases. The CDR3 length is 14 residues. The covered CDR3 bases are TGTGCCAGCAGTATACGGGGGGGCGCCTAT. Amino acids: CASSIRGGAY. The full CDR3 protein reads CASSIRGGAYEQYF.

With respect to this clone: The germline and genes are mouse ones. The CDR3 goes on 4 residues after the read ends, and that part is filled in from the germline J gene. This chain connects TRBV1 to TRBJ2-4; D not certain. Germline CDR1 and CDR2: NSQYPW and LRSPGD (reference sequence). V lost 5 bases and J 0 bases, leaving 9 bases between the germline ends. This CDR3 has 14 residues. The covered CDR3 bases are TGCACCTGCAGTCACCTGAATAGTCAAAAC. Translation gives CTCSHLNSQN. The whole CDR3 region reads CTCSHLNSQNTLYF. The full variable domain, rest sourced from reference TRBV1 and TRBJ2-4, is VTLLEQNPRWRLVPRGQAVNLRCILKNSQYPWMSWYQQDLQKQLQWLFTLRSPGDKEVKSLPGADYLATRVTDTELRLQVANMSQGRTLYCTCSHLNSQNTLYFGAGTRLSVL.

This clone was observed a few times. The listed genes are named as in mouse. The CDR3 is cut off 4 residues early in the read; its end comes from the germline J gene. In the same sample, other DNA sequences code for this CDR3. The V gene is TRBV1, the J gene TRBJ1-1, with D unresolved. The CDR3 covers 12 residues. From germline, CDR1 is NSQYPW and CDR2 LRSPGD (reference sequence). V was trimmed by 1 base and J by 2 bases, leaving 2 bases between them. CDR3 DNA, as far as it was read: TGCACCTGCAGTGCAGTTAACACA. It specifies CTCSAVNT. The full CDR3 is CTCSAVNTEVFF. Drawing the rest from reference TRBV1 and TRBJ1-1, the complete variable domain is VTLLEQNPRWRLVPRGQAVNLRCILKNSQYPWMSWYQQDLQKQLQWLFTLRSPGDKEVKSLPGADYLATRVTDTELRLQVANMSQGRTLYCTCSAVNTEVFFGKGTRLTVV.

In its sample, this clone was seen a few times. Any gene name here is a mouse gene name. The missing CDR3 end, 4 residues past where the read stops, is filled in from the germline J gene. The same CDR3 is also encoded by other DNA sequences in this sample. This chain uses TRBV1 with TRBJ2-3, with D possibly being TRBD2 (5 bases). The CDR3 covers 13 residues. Germline CDR1 NSQYPW, CDR2 LRSPGD (reference sequence). V dropped 2 bases and J dropped 3 bases, with 6 bases sitting between them. CDR3 DNA, as far as it was read: TGCACCTGCAGTGCAAGACTGGCAGAA. Translated: CTCSARLAE. The entire CDR3 protein reads CTCSARLAETLYF.

As for this clone: Mouse gene names and germline throughout. The CDR3 extends 4 residues past the end of the read, so its final part is completed from the germline J gene. The chain recombines TRBV13-2 with TRBJ2-7; the match to TRBD1 covers 11 bases. Germline V lookup: CDR1 NNHNN, CDR2 SYGAGS (reference sequence). The CDR3 length is 13 residues. The CDR3 loop is CASVRDRGYEQYF. The CDR3 DNA, read in part, is TGTGCCAGCGTCAGGGACAGGGGGTAT.

In the case of this clone: Gene names and germline match the mouse. The read ends 4 residues shy of where the CDR3 ends; the end is completed using the germline J gene. Different DNA sequences within this sample yield the same CDR3. The V call is TRBV12-1, the J call TRBJ2-5; 7 nucleotides line up with TRBD2. Germline CDR1 reads SGHSN; CDR2 reads HYEKVE. Trimming took 1 base from V and 0 from J; bases not matched to a gene: 3. CDR3 length: 15 residues. CDR3 residues: CASSLSGGNQDTQYF. Incomplete CDR3 DNA: TGTGCCAGCTCTCTTTCGGGGGGGAACCAAGAC. The variable domain in full, with the rest retrieved from reference TRBV12-1 and TRBJ2-5, is DSGVVQSPRHIIKEKGGRSVLTCIPISGHSNVVWYQQTLGKELKFLIQHYEKVERDKGFLPSRFSVQQFDDYHSEMNMSALELEDSAMYFCASSLSGGNQDTQYFGPGTRLLVL.

This clone was observed a few times. Gene names denote mouse genes. The read is 4 residues too short to cover the CDR3 end, so that end is filled in from the germline J gene. This chain uses TRBV17 with TRBJ2-1, with 10 positions matching TRBD2. CDR1 and CDR2 from the germline V gene are MNHDT and YYDKIL. This CDR3 is 17 amino acids long. J was trimmed by 3 bases and V by 3 bases; bases with no gene match: 8. The DNA read from the CDR3 is TGTGCTAGCAGTAGGGGTTCCGGGACTGGGGTCTATGCT. This translates into CASSRGSGTGVYA. The whole CDR3 protein is CASSRGSGTGVYAEQFF.

This clone has more than one count but fewer than ten. Mouse gene names and germline throughout. The CDR3 end lies 3 residues beyond the end of the read and is filled in from the germline J gene. The chain has TRBV31 and TRBJ1-6; 8 bases are shared with TRBD1. TRBJ1-6 carries the ORF label, with uncertain function. This CDR3 comprises 16 residues. With 0 bases clipped from V and 4 bases from J, the junction kept 5 bases outside the gene matches. Germline-derived CDR1 and CDR2 are GKSSPN and SITVG. CDR3 bases read: TGTGCCTGGAGTCTAGCAGGGGGCGGGTATAATTCGCCC. It encodes CAWSLAGGGYNSP. The full-length CDR3 reads as CAWSLAGGGYNSPLYF.

This clone was seen a few times. Any gene name here is a mouse gene name. The read falls 4 residues short of the CDR3 end, and the missing part is taken from the germline J gene. The V and J genes are TRBV19 and TRBJ2-3, with TRBD1 identical over 8 bases. CDR1 is FNHDT, CDR2 SITEND, per germline (reference sequence). The CDR3 has 13 amino acids. The CDR3 sequence is CASSTQGGETLYF. The CDR3 DNA, read in part, is TGTGCCAGCAGTACACAGGGGGGAGAA.

Concerning this clone: Gene names refer to mouse genes. The sequenced fragment ends 4 residues before the CDR3 boundary, so the rest is inferred from the germline J gene. The same CDR3 is also encoded by other DNA sequences in this sample. V is TRBV1 and J is TRBJ1-2; D remains unclear. The V and J ends lost 0 bases and 1 base respectively, with 3 bases between them. Germline CDR1 reads NSQYPW; CDR2 reads LRSPGD (reference sequence). The CDR3 totals 13 residues. The CDR3 sequence is CTCSAEGNSDYTF. Incomplete CDR3 DNA: TGCACCTGCAGTGCAGAGGGAAACTCC.

On this clone itself: Gene labels here are mouse ones. The read halts 4 residues ahead of the CDR3 end, with the missing end drawn from the germline J gene. Other DNA sequences from this sample encode an identical CDR3 as well. The chain couples TRBV31 to TRBJ2-5, with 7 bases that match TRBD1. With V trimmed by 1 base and J by 2 bases, 3 bases remained unmatched. This CDR3 contains 14 residues. CDR1 and CDR2 (germline): GKSSPN, SITVG. The CDR3 sequence: CAWSPDRVQDTQYF. Partial CDR3 DNA: TGTGCCTGGAGTCCAGACAGGGTCCAAGAC.

Concerning this clone itself: Gene names and germline match the mouse. The CDR3 end is not reached by the read, which stops 4 residues before it; the germline J gene fills it in. V usage is TRBV14 and J usage is TRBJ2-5; 9 positions agree with TRBD2. Trimming at V came to 2 bases and at J to 2 bases, leaving 6 bases not matched to a gene. Germline V gives CDR1 SGHDT, CDR2 FRDEAV. The CDR3 covers 16 residues. CDR3 DNA, as far as it was read: TGTGCCAGCAGTTTTGCAGGACTGGGGCTCCAAGAC. Encoded protein: CASSFAGLGLQD. The full CDR3 protein is CASSFAGLGLQDTQYF.

Comment on this clone: Germline and genes: mouse. From the germline J gene comes the end of the CDR3, since the read stops 4 residues before it. This chain links TRBV31 with TRBJ2-1, with 7 bases identical to TRBD1. V lost 1 base to trimming and J lost 2 bases; unmatched junction nucleotides: 5. The CDR3 extends over 15 amino acids. Germline V lookup: CDR1 GKSSPN, CDR2 SITVG. CDR3 in amino acids: CAWSPHRGDYAEQFF. The sequenced CDR3 bases are TGTGCCTGGAGTCCCCACAGGGGTGACTATGCT.

Only a few counts were recorded for this clone. The genes are named according to mouse. The read falls 4 residues short of the CDR3 end, and the missing part is taken from the germline J gene. The genes are TRBV19 and TRBJ1-1; D is uncertain. The CDR3 length is 11 residues. Germline CDR1 and CDR2: FNHDT and SITEND (reference sequence). CDR3 DNA (partial): TGTGCCAGCAGTCGACATACA. Its protein is CASSRHT. The entire CDR3 protein is CASSRHTEVFF.

As to this clone: Gene labels here are mouse ones. The read is 4 residues too short to cover the CDR3 end, so that end is filled in from the germline J gene. The chain couples TRBV31 to TRBJ1-1; 8 bases match TRBD1. Trimming cost V 4 bases and J 0 bases; bases outside gene matches: 1. Germline CDR1 reads GKSSPN; CDR2 reads SITVG. CDR3 length: 13 amino acids. The sequenced part of the CDR3 DNA is TGTGCCTGGACACAGGGGGCAAACACA. It is translated as CAWTQGANT. The whole CDR3 sequence reads CAWTQGANTEVFF. The full variable domain, with the rest looked up from reference TRBV31 and TRBJ1-1, is AQTIHQWPVAEIKAVGSPLSLGCTIKGKSSPNLYWYWQATGGTLQQLFYSITVGQVESVVQLNLSASRPKDDQFILSTEKLLLSHSGFYLCAWTQGANTEVFFGKGTRLTVV.

This clone occurred a few times. The genes are named according to mouse. From the germline J gene comes the end of the CDR3, since the read stops 4 residues before it. J is TRBJ1-2 and V is TRBV19; D not resolved. There are 13 residues in the CDR3. Germline CDR1 reads FNHDT; CDR2 reads SITEND (reference sequence). Trimming pared 2 bases from V and 2 bases from J, leaving 7 bases between. CDR3 in amino acids: CASSINSNSDYTF. The DNA read from the CDR3 is TGTGCCAGCAGTATCAACAGTAACTCC.

As to this clone: Gene names refer to mouse genes. The read falls 4 residues short of the CDR3 end, and the missing part is taken from the germline J gene. The gene calls are TRBV13-2 and TRBJ2-1; TRBD1 aligns across 9 bases. V was pared by 0 bases and J by 3 bases, with 4 bases of the junction left unmatched. The CDR3 sequence is 16 residues long. CDR1 and CDR2 (germline): NNHNN, SYGAGS (reference sequence). CDR3 region: CASGDARTGVYAEQFF. The CDR3 DNA, read in part, is TGTGCCAGCGGTGATGCAAGGACAGGGGTCTATGCT.